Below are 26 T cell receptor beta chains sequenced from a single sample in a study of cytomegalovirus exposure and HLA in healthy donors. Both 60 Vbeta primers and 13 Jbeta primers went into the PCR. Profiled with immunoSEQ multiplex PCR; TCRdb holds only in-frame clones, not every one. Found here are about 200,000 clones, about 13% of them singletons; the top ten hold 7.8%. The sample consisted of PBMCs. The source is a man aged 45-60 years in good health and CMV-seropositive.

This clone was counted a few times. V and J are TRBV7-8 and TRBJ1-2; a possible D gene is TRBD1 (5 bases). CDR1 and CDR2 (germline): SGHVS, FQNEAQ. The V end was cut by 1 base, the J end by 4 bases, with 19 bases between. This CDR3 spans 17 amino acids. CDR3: CASSLDQGKALGYGYTF. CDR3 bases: TGTGCCAGCAGCTTAGATCAGGGAAAAGCCCTAGGCTATGGCTACACCTTC.

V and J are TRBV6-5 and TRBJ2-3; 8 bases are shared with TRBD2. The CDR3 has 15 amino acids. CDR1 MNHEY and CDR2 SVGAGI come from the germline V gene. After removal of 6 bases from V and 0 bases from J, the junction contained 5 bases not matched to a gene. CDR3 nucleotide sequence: TGTGCCAGCAGGCCCCAGCGGGGGAGCACAGATACGCAGTATTTT. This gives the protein CASRPQRGSTDTQYF.

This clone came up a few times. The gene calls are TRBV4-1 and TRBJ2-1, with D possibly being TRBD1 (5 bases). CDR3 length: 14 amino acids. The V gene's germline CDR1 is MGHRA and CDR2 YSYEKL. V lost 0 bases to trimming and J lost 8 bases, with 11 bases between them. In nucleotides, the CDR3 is TGCGCCAGCAGCCAAGATTGGGGCGAGGATGAGCAGTTCTTC. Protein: CASSQDWGEDEQFF.

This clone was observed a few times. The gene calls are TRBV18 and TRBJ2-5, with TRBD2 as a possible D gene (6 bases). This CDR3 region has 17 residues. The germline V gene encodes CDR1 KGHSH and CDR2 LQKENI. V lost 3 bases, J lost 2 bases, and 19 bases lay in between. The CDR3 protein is CASSPPGRGHSQETQYF. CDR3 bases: TGTGCCAGCTCACCCCCGGGGCGGGGTCATTCTCAAGAGACCCAGTACTTC.

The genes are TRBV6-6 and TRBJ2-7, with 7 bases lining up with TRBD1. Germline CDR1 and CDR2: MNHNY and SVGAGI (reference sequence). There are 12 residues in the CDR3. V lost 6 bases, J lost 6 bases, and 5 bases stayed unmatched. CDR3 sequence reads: CASSPTGLEQYF. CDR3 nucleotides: TGTGCCAGCAGCCCGACAGGGCTCGAGCAGTACTTC.

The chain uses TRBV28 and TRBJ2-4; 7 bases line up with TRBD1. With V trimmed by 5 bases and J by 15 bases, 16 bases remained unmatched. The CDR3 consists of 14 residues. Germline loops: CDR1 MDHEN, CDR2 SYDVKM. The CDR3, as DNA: TGTGCCAGCAGTCGGGACAGATCAAAAAGAAAGTGGTACTTC. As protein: CASSRDRSKRKWYF.

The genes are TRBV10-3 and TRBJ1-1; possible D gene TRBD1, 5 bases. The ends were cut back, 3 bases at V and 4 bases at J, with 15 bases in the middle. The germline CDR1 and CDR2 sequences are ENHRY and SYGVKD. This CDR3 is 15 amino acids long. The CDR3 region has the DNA TGTGCCATCAGTGACTCAGGGATGGGGGGCACTGAAGCTTTCTTT. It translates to CAISDSGMGGTEAFF.

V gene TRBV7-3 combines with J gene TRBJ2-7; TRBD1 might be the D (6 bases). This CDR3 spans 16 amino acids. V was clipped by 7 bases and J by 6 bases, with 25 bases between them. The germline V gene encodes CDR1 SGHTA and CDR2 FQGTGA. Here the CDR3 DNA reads TGTGCCAGCAACAAAGATCAGGCAGGGGATGTAAGCGAGCAGTACTTC. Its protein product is CASNKDQAGDVSEQYF. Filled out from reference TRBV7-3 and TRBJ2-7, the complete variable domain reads GAGVSQTPSNKVTEKGKYVELRCDPISGHTALYWYRQSLGQGPEFLIYFQGTGAADDSGLPNDRFFAVRPEGSVSTLKIQRTERGDSAVYLCASNKDQAGDVSEQYFGPGTRLTVT.

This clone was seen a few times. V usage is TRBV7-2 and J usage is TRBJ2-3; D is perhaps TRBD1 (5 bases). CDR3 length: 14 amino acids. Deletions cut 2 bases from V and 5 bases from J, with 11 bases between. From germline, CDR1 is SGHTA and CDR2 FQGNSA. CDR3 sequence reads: CASSLQGWGDTQYF. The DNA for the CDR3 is TGTGCCAGCAGCTTACAGGGCTGGGGAGATACGCAGTATTTT.

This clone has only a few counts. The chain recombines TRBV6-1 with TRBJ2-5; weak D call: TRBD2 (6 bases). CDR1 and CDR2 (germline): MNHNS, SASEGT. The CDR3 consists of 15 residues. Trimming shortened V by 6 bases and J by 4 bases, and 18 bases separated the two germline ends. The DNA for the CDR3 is TGTGCCAGCAGCCCCGGGGTCGGGGGAGGAGAGACCCAGTACTTC. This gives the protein CASSPGVGGGETQYF.

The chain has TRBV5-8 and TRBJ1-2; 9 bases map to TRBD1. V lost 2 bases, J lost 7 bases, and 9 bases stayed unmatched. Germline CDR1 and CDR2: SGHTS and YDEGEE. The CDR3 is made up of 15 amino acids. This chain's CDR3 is CASSLGQGRFGGYTF. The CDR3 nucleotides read TGTGCCAGCAGCTTAGGACAGGGGAGATTTGGTGGCTACACCTTC.

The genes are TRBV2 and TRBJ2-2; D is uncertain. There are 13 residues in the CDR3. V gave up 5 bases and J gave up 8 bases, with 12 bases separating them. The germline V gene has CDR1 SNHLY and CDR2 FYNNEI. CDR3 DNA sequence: TGTGCCAGCAGTTTGGGCTGGGCGGGGGAGCTGTTTTTT. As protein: CASSLGWAGELFF.

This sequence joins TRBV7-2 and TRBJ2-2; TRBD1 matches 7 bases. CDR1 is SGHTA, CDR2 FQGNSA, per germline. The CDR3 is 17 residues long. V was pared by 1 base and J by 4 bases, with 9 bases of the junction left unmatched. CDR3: CASSLGGRGRATGELFF. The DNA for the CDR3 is TGTGCCAGCAGCTTAGGTGGAAGGGGGCGCGCCACCGGGGAGCTGTTTTTT.

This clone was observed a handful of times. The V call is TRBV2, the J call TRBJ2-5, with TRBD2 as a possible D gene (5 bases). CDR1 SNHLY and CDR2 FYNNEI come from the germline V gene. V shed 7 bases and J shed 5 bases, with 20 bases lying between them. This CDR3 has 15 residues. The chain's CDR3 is CASTDRPGVAETQYF. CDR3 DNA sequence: TGTGCCAGCACCGACCGACCCGGGGTAGCGGAGACCCAGTACTTC.

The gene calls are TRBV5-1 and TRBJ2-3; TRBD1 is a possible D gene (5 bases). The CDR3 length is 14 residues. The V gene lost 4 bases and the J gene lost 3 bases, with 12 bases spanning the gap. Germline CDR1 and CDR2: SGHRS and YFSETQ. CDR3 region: CASSLQGMTDTQYF. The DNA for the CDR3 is TGCGCCAGCAGCCTCCAGGGTATGACAGATACGCAGTATTTT.

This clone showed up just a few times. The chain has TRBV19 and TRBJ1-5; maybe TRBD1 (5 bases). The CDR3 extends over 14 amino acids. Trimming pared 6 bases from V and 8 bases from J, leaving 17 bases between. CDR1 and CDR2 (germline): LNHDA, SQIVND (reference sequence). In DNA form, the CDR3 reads TGTGCCAGTAGGACCTCTCTGGGGCAGAAGCCCCAGCATTTT. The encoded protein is CASRTSLGQKPQHF.

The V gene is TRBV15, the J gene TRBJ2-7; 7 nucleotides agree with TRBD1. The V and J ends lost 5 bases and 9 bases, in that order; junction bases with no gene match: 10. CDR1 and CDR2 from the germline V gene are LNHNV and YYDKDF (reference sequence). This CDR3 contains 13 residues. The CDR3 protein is CATSRDRGVVQYF. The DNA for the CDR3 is TGTGCCACCAGCCGGGACAGAGGTGTTGTGCAGTACTTC.

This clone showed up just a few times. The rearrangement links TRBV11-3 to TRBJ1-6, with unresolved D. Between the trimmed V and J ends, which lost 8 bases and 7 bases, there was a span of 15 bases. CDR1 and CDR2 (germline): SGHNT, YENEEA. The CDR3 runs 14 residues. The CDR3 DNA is TGTGCCAGCGGGGAGACCATCCCAAATTCACCCCTCCACTTT. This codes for CASGETIPNSPLHF.

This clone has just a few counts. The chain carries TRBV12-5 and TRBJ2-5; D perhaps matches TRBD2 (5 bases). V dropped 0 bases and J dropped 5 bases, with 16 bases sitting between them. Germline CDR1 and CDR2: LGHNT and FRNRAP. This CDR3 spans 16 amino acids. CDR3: CASGLVRAPPGETQYF. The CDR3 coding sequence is TGTGCTAGTGGTTTGGTAAGAGCACCCCCGGGGGAGACCCAGTACTTC.

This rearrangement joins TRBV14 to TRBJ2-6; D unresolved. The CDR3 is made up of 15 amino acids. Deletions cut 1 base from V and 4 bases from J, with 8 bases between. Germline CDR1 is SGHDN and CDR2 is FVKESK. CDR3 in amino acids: CASSQAGLGANVLTF. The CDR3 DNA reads TGTGCCAGCAGCCAAGCAGGTCTGGGGGCCAACGTCCTGACTTTC.

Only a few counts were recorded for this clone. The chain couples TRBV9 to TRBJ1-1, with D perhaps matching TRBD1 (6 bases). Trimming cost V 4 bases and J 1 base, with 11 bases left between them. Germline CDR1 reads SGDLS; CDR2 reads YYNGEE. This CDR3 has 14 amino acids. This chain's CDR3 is CASSPQGWNTEAFF. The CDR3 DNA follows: TGTGCCAGCAGCCCACAGGGTTGGAACACTGAAGCTTTCTTT.

CDR3 in DNA: TGTGCCAGCAGCGTAGACAGGGAGGGTGGTGGCTACACCTTC. This sequence encodes CASSVDREGGGYTF. This rearrangement joins TRBV9 to TRBJ1-2, with TRBD1 as a possible D gene (6 bases). CDR1 is SGDLS, CDR2 YYNGEE, per germline. This CDR3 is built from 14 residues. Trimming cost V 0 bases and J 7 bases, with 13 bases left between them. The complete variable domain, with remaining parts taken from reference TRBV9 and TRBJ1-2, reads DSGVTQTPKHLITATGQRVTLRCSPRSGDLSVYWYQQSLDQGLQFLIQYYNGEERAKGNILERFSAQQFPDLHSELNLSSLELGDSALYFCASSVDREGGGYTFGSGTRLTVV.

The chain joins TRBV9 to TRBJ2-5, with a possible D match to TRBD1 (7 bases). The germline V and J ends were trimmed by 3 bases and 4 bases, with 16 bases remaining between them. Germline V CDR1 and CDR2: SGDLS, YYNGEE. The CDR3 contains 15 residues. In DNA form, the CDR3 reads TGTGCCAGCAGCGCCAGACAGGGACTCCCAGAGACCCAGTACTTC. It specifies CASSARQGLPETQYF.

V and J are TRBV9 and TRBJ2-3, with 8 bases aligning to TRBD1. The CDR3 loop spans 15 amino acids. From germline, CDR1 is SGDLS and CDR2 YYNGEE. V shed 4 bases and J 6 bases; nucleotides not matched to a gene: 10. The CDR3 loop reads CASSPTGAKEDTQYF. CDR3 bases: TGTGCCAGCAGCCCGACAGGGGCTAAGGAGGATACGCAGTATTTT.

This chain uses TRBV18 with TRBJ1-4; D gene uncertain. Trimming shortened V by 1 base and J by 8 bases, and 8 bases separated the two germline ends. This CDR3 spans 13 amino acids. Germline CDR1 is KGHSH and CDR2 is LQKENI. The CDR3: CASSPQGEEKLFF. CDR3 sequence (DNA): TGTGCCAGCTCACCACAGGGAGAGGAAAAACTGTTTTTT.

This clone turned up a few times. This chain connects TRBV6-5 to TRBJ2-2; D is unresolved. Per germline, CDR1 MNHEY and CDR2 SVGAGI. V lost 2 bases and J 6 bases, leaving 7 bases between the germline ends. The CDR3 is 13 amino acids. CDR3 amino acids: CASSYARSGELFF. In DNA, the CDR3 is TGTGCCAGCAGTTACGCTAGATCCGGGGAGCTGTTTTTT.